The present TCR beta chain was sequenced within a study of blood T cell repertoires in COVID-19. Sequenced by immunoSEQ multiplex PCR; TCRdb stores in-frame clones only, minus some. Of a few hundred thousand clones detected, nearly 90% appear once; the ten largest clones hold 3%. Germline CDR1 reads LNHNV; CDR2 reads YYDKDF (reference sequence). Trimming took off 2 bases at V and 2 bases at J, with 10 bases between the two ends. This CDR3 region has 15 residues. The receptor was derived from a young man with active or convalescent COVID-19. Source material: peripheral blood. The V and J genes are TRBV15 and TRBJ2-4; D unresolved. The CDR3: CATSRTTPSKNIQYF. The CDR3 region has the DNA TGTGCCACCAGCAGAACGACTCCTTCCAAAAACATTCAGTACTTC.